This paragraph reports one T cell receptor beta chain. Its antigen remains unknown. The junction does not match germline at one end; this may be a read error. The data derive from a study of a mutant IDH1 vaccine in newly diagnosed glioma. General observations from the study: A vaccine-induced immune response developed in roughly 95% of the patients.

Germline CDR1 reads SGHRS; CDR2 reads YFSETQ. This CDR3 comprises 17 residues. The data were produced by immunoSEQ multiplex PCR, yet TCRdb's version contains in-frame clones alone and is incomplete. The sample records about 94,000 clones, 85% to 90% being singletons. Time point reported: week 47, end of study. Doses of 300 ug of mutant IDH1 20-mer peptide were given with topical imiquimod. The study enrolled donors with new WHO grade 3 or 4 IDH1-mutant, ATRX-lost astrocytomas. This receptor was identified in a woman aged 45-65 years with glioma. The chain couples TRBV5-1 to TRBJ2-2; 10 nucleotides agree with TRBD2. The sequences come from PBMCs, collected from a glioma patient whose treatment included an IDH1 peptide vaccine. The CDR3 sequence: CASSLTGTSVEHRGAVF. The CDR3 region has the DNA TGCGCCAGCAGCTTAACCGGGACTAGCGTCGAACACCGGGGAGCTGTTTTT.